A selection of T cell receptor beta chains follows, all from one sample in a study of shared clonotypes between healthy human individuals. TCRdb's copy holds only in-frame clones and misses some; the assay was immunoSEQ multiplex PCR. This table has under 300,000 clones, about 69% appearing once. The specimen was memory CD4+ T cells sorted from blood. The source is a man aged 30-40 years in good health. Each CDR3 is given with its conserved first and last residue. D genes are given only for firm matches. Clone sizes are given selectively: once, few, many, or a class where the clone is expanded.

j_gene: TRBJ1-2; v_gene: TRBV7-9; abundance: many; d_gene: -; CDR3nt: TGTGCCAGCAGCACCGCCCTGGGGGCAGAGGGCTACACCTTC; CDR3aa: CASSTALGAEGYTF
j_gene: TRBJ2-3; v_gene: TRBV28; abundance: -; d_gene: TRBD2; CDR3nt: TGTGCCAGCAGTCCCGGACTAGCGGGAGACGGCACAGATACGCAGTATTTT; CDR3aa: CASSPGLAGDGTDTQYF
j_gene: TRBJ1-1; v_gene: TRBV7-9; abundance: -; d_gene: -; CDR3nt: TGTGCCAGCAGCTTTGGTCCGGACACTGAAGCTTTCTTT; CDR3aa: CASSFGPDTEAFF
j_gene: TRBJ2-3; v_gene: TRBV5-6; abundance: -; d_gene: -; CDR3nt: TGTGCCAGCAGCTTTCCCAGGGCTCACACAGATACGCAGTATTTT; CDR3aa: CASSFPRAHTDTQYF
j_gene: TRBJ1-3; v_gene: TRBV9; abundance: -; d_gene: -; CDR3nt: TGTGCCAGCAGCGCGTCGGGGATGGACACCATATATTTT; CDR3aa: CASSASGMDTIYF
j_gene: TRBJ2-7; v_gene: TRBV19; abundance: -; d_gene: TRBD2; CDR3nt: TGTGCCAGTAGCTCTCCGACTAGCGGGGTGTACGAGCAGTACTTC; CDR3aa: CASSSPTSGVYEQYF
j_gene: TRBJ2-2; v_gene: TRBV29-1; abundance: -; d_gene: TRBD1; CDR3nt: TGCAGCTCCTGGACAGGGGGGACCGGGGAGCTGTTTTTT; CDR3aa: CSSWTGGTGELFF
j_gene: TRBJ2-5; v_gene: TRBV5-1; abundance: -; d_gene: TRBD2; CDR3nt: TGCGCCAGCACCCCTGGGACTAGCGGGCAAGAGACCCAGTACTTC; CDR3aa: CASTPGTSGQETQYF
j_gene: TRBJ2-3; v_gene: TRBV6-1; abundance: -; d_gene: -; CDR3nt: TGTGCCAGCCGTAATGAGGGGGCAGATACGCAGTATTTT; CDR3aa: CASRNEGADTQYF
j_gene: TRBJ2-3; v_gene: TRBV12-5; abundance: -; d_gene: -; CDR3nt: TGTGCTAGTGGTTTGGGGCACACAGATACGCAGTATTTT; CDR3aa: CASGLGHTDTQYF
j_gene: TRBJ1-2; v_gene: TRBV5-1; abundance: few; d_gene: -; CDR3nt: TGCGCCAGCAGCCTCTCGACAGGACCCTATGGCTACACCTTC; CDR3aa: CASSLSTGPYGYTF
j_gene: TRBJ2-7; v_gene: TRBV19; abundance: -; d_gene: TRBD2; CDR3nt: TGTGCCAGTAGTATGGGACTAGCGGGAGTCTACGAGCAGTACTTC; CDR3aa: CASSMGLAGVYEQYF
j_gene: TRBJ2-4; v_gene: TRBV21-1; abundance: once; d_gene: -; CDR3nt: TGTGCCAGCAGCCCTCCCTTCTGGGGGGCTGAGGAAAACATTCAGTACTTC; CDR3aa: CASSPPFWGAEENIQYF
j_gene: TRBJ2-7; v_gene: TRBV7-3; abundance: -; d_gene: TRBD2; CDR3nt: TGTGCCAGCAGCTTAACAACGGGAGGGTACCCACGTGAGCAGTACTTC; CDR3aa: CASSLTTGGYPREQYF
j_gene: TRBJ1-1; v_gene: TRBV14; abundance: few; d_gene: -; CDR3nt: TGTGCCAGCAGCCAAGCACTAATGGGCACTGAAGCTTTCTTT; CDR3aa: CASSQALMGTEAFF
j_gene: TRBJ2-5; v_gene: TRBV11-1; abundance: once; d_gene: -; CDR3nt: TGTGCCAGCAGCTTAGAGGCGGCGGGAGAGACCCAGTACTTC; CDR3aa: CASSLEAAGETQYF
j_gene: TRBJ2-1; v_gene: TRBV6-5; abundance: -; d_gene: -; CDR3nt: TGTGCCAGCAGTTATAACCCGGACGGTCGGAATGAGCAGTTCTTC; CDR3aa: CASSYNPDGRNEQFF
j_gene: TRBJ1-2; v_gene: TRBV7-6; abundance: -; d_gene: -; CDR3nt: TGTGCCAGCAGCTTAGCCACGGCAGCAAACTATGGCTACACCTTC; CDR3aa: CASSLATAANYGYTF
j_gene: TRBJ2-7; v_gene: TRBV28; abundance: -; d_gene: TRBD1; CDR3nt: TGTGCCAGCAGTTTAAGACACTCGATAACCGGGACAGGGTCAAACGAGCAGTACTTC; CDR3aa: CASSLRHSITGTGSNEQYF
j_gene: TRBJ2-2; v_gene: TRBV9; abundance: -; d_gene: TRBD2; CDR3nt: TGTGCCAGCAGCGTAGAGGGGACTAGTAACACCGGGGAGCTGTTTTTT; CDR3aa: CASSVEGTSNTGELFF
j_gene: TRBJ1-4; v_gene: TRBV9; abundance: -; d_gene: -; CDR3nt: TGTGCCAGCAGCGTAGGACCGCTCCTTGAAAAACTGTTTTTT; CDR3aa: CASSVGPLLEKLFF
j_gene: TRBJ1-5; v_gene: TRBV11-3; abundance: -; d_gene: -; CDR3nt: TGTGCCAGCAGCCCATCAGGGTTTAGCAATCAGCCCCAGCATTTT; CDR3aa: CASSPSGFSNQPQHF
j_gene: TRBJ1-5; v_gene: TRBV7-8; abundance: -; d_gene: -; CDR3nt: TGTGCCAGCAGCCGGACGGTGGGCAATCAGCCCCAGCATTTT; CDR3aa: CASSRTVGNQPQHF
j_gene: TRBJ2-1; v_gene: TRBV11-3; abundance: -; d_gene: TRBD2; CDR3nt: TGTGCCAGCAGCTTGGGGGTGACTAGCGGGAGGGCCTTAAGACATGAGCAGTTCTTC; CDR3aa: CASSLGVTSGRALRHEQFF
j_gene: TRBJ2-2; v_gene: TRBV7-3; abundance: -; d_gene: TRBD2; CDR3nt: TGTGCCAGCAGCTTAGCTAGCGGGAGGAACACCGGGGAGCTGTTTTTT; CDR3aa: CASSLASGRNTGELFF
j_gene: TRBJ2-2; v_gene: TRBV7-3; abundance: -; d_gene: TRBD2; CDR3nt: TGTGCCAGCAGCTTAAATTCCGTGGCTAGCGGGTCCCCCGGGGAGCTGTTTTTT; CDR3aa: CASSLNSVASGSPGELFF
j_gene: TRBJ2-5; v_gene: TRBV6-5; abundance: -; d_gene: -; CDR3nt: TGTGCAGCAGGTGTAGGGGGGGGGACCCAGTACTTC; CDR3aa: CAAGVGGGTQYF
j_gene: TRBJ2-1; v_gene: TRBV7-8; abundance: -; d_gene: -; CDR3nt: TGTGCCAGCAGCTTAGATTCCCCCCTAGTTGGGGGTGAGCAGTTCTTC; CDR3aa: CASSLDSPLVGGEQFF
j_gene: TRBJ2-3; v_gene: TRBV28; abundance: -; d_gene: TRBD2; CDR3nt: TGTGCCAGCAACCGAGGACTAGCGGGAGGGAGGGCAGATACGCAGTATTTT; CDR3aa: CASNRGLAGGRADTQYF
j_gene: TRBJ1-4; v_gene: TRBV6-5; abundance: few; d_gene: -; CDR3nt: TGTGCCAGCAGTTACGATGGAGGAGGATTTGGAAAACTGTTTTTT; CDR3aa: CASSYDGGGFGKLFF
j_gene: TRBJ2-5; v_gene: TRBV5-1; abundance: -; d_gene: -; CDR3nt: TGCGCCAGCAGCGGCCTCTGGGGGGCGGGGGAGACCCAGTACTTC; CDR3aa: CASSGLWGAGETQYF
j_gene: TRBJ1-5; v_gene: TRBV27; abundance: -; d_gene: -; CDR3nt: TGTGCCAGCAGTCTCAATCAACAGCCCCAGCATTTT; CDR3aa: CASSLNQQPQHF
j_gene: TRBJ2-7; v_gene: TRBV27; abundance: -; d_gene: TRBD2; CDR3nt: TGTGCCAGCAGTTTATTGTCTAGCGGGAGCTCCTACGAGCAGTACTTC; CDR3aa: CASSLLSSGSSYEQYF
j_gene: TRBJ1-5; v_gene: TRBV10-2; abundance: -; d_gene: TRBD1; CDR3nt: TGCGCCAGCGCCCGGACAGGGGGCAATCAGCCCCAGCATTTT; CDR3aa: CASARTGGNQPQHF
j_gene: TRBJ2-5; v_gene: TRBV18; abundance: -; d_gene: -; CDR3nt: TGTGCCAGCTCACCAGCACTACAAGAGACCCAGTACTTC; CDR3aa: CASSPALQETQYF
j_gene: TRBJ1-1; v_gene: TRBV10-1; abundance: many; d_gene: -; CDR3nt: TGCGCCAGCAGTGATCCGCAGGGACAAGCTTTCTTT; CDR3aa: CASSDPQGQAFF
j_gene: TRBJ2-3; v_gene: TRBV4-1; abundance: many; d_gene: -; CDR3nt: TGCGCCAGCAGCCAAGTGGATCTGGGGTTCACAGATACGCAGTATTTT; CDR3aa: CASSQVDLGFTDTQYF
j_gene: TRBJ1-1; v_gene: TRBV18; abundance: -; d_gene: -; CDR3nt: TGTGCCAGCTCACCACTCGAACGGGGTAAGGCTGAAGCTTTCTTT; CDR3aa: CASSPLERGKAEAFF
j_gene: TRBJ1-3; v_gene: TRBV10-1; abundance: -; d_gene: -; CDR3nt: TGCGCCAAAAAGAAACACCTCTCTGGAAACACCATATATTTT; CDR3aa: CAKKKHLSGNTIYF
j_gene: TRBJ2-1; v_gene: TRBV5-1; abundance: -; d_gene: -; CDR3nt: TGCGCCAGCTCGAGGGATCCTGGCAATGAGCAGTTCTTC; CDR3aa: CASSRDPGNEQFF
j_gene: TRBJ2-1; v_gene: TRBV11-3; abundance: few; d_gene: TRBD1; CDR3nt: TGTGCCAGCAGCCCCGGGACAGGGATGATACATGAGCAGTTCTTC; CDR3aa: CASSPGTGMIHEQFF
j_gene: TRBJ1-5; v_gene: TRBV11-2; abundance: -; d_gene: -; CDR3nt: TGTGCCAGCAGCTTAGAATGGTCCCAGCCCCAGCATTTT; CDR3aa: CASSLEWSQPQHF
j_gene: TRBJ1-3; v_gene: TRBV28; abundance: -; d_gene: -; CDR3nt: TGTGCCAGCAGGTTGGCCGCTGGGCACACCATATATTTT; CDR3aa: CASRLAAGHTIYF
j_gene: TRBJ2-3; v_gene: TRBV20-1; abundance: few; d_gene: -; CDR3nt: TGCAGTGCGCGGAGCACAGATACGCAGTATTTT; CDR3aa: CSARSTDTQYF
j_gene: TRBJ2-7; v_gene: TRBV4-3; abundance: few; d_gene: -; CDR3nt: TGCGCCAGCAGCCAAGTATGGCAGGGTAACTACGAGCAGTACTTC; CDR3aa: CASSQVWQGNYEQYF
j_gene: TRBJ1-1; v_gene: TRBV7-3; abundance: -; d_gene: -; CDR3nt: TGTGCCAGCAGTACCGGGACTAACACTGAAGCTTTCTTT; CDR3aa: CASSTGTNTEAFF
j_gene: TRBJ2-2; v_gene: TRBV7-9; abundance: -; d_gene: TRBD2; CDR3nt: TGTGCCAGCAGCCCGGGAGGGCCTCACACCGGGGAGCTGTTTTTT; CDR3aa: CASSPGGPHTGELFF
j_gene: TRBJ1-1; v_gene: TRBV18; abundance: -; d_gene: -; CDR3nt: TGTGCCAGCCAGAGCGGGCCTGAAGCTTTCTTT; CDR3aa: CASQSGPEAFF
j_gene: TRBJ1-2; v_gene: TRBV7-2; abundance: -; d_gene: -; CDR3nt: TGTGCCAGCCCCTCAGCAGGCCCCAAGGAGGGCTACACCTTC; CDR3aa: CASPSAGPKEGYTF
j_gene: TRBJ1-2; v_gene: TRBV9; abundance: -; d_gene: TRBD1; CDR3nt: TGTGCCAGCAGCGGGGACAGTTACTATGGCTACACCTTC; CDR3aa: CASSGDSYYGYTF
j_gene: TRBJ2-7; v_gene: TRBV5-4; abundance: -; d_gene: TRBD2; CDR3nt: TGCGCCAGCAGCTCACTTAGCGGGACATCCTACGAGCAGTACTTC; CDR3aa: CASSSLSGTSYEQYF
j_gene: TRBJ2-2; v_gene: TRBV4-2; abundance: -; d_gene: TRBD2; CDR3nt: TGTGCCAGCAGCCAAGGACTAGCGGGAGCCGGGGAGCTGTTTTTT; CDR3aa: CASSQGLAGAGELFF
j_gene: TRBJ2-5; v_gene: TRBV5-8; abundance: -; d_gene: -; CDR3nt: TGTGCCAGCAGCTTGGGACAGCTCCTCCAAGAGACCCAGTACTTC; CDR3aa: CASSLGQLLQETQYF
j_gene: TRBJ2-2; v_gene: TRBV7-2; abundance: -; d_gene: -; CDR3nt: TGTGCCAGCAGCTTACCAACTACCGGGGAGCTGTTTTTT; CDR3aa: CASSLPTTGELFF
j_gene: TRBJ1-5; v_gene: TRBV14; abundance: -; d_gene: -; CDR3nt: TGTGCCAGCAGCCTAGGGAAGGGACAGCCCCAGCATTTT; CDR3aa: CASSLGKGQPQHF
j_gene: TRBJ1-1; v_gene: TRBV7-9; abundance: once; d_gene: -; CDR3nt: TGTGCCACCGCCGGGACCGAAGCTTTCTTT; CDR3aa: CATAGTEAFF
j_gene: TRBJ2-3; v_gene: TRBV2; abundance: few; d_gene: -; CDR3nt: TGTGCCAGCACGGGGTTTGATACGCAGTATTTT; CDR3aa: CASTGFDTQYF
j_gene: TRBJ2-6; v_gene: TRBV5-1; abundance: -; d_gene: -; CDR3nt: TGCGCCAGCAGCCCGGGCGTCTCTGGGGCCAACGTCCTGACTTTC; CDR3aa: CASSPGVSGANVLTF
j_gene: TRBJ1-1; v_gene: TRBV12-5; abundance: -; d_gene: -; CDR3nt: TGTGCTAGTGGTTTGACAGGTGGGAACACTGAAGCTTTCTTT; CDR3aa: CASGLTGGNTEAFF
j_gene: TRBJ2-2; v_gene: TRBV29-1; abundance: few; d_gene: -; CDR3nt: TGCAGCGTTGGGTCTGGCATGAACACCGGGGAGCTGTTTTTT; CDR3aa: CSVGSGMNTGELFF